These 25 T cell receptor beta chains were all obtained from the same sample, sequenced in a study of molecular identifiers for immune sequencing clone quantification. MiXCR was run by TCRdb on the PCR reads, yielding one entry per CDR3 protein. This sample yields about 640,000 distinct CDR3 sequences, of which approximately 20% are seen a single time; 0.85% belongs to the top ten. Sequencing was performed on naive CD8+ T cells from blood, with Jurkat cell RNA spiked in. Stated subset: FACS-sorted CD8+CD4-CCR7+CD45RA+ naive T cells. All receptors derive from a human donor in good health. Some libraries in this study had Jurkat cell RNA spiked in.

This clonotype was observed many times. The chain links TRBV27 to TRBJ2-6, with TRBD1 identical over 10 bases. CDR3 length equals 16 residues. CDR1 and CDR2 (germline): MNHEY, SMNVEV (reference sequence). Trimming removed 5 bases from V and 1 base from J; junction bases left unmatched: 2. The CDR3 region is CASSGQGVSGANVLTF. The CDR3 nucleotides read TGTGCCAGCAGTGGACAGGGGGTTTCTGGGGCCAACGTCCTGACTTTC.

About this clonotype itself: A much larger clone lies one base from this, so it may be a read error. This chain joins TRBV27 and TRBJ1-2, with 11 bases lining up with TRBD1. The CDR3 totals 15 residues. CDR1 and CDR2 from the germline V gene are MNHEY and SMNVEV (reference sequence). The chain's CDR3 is CASAALDRGHYGYAF. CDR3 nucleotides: TGTGCCAGCGCCGCCTTGGACAGGGGGCACTATGGCTACGCCTTC.

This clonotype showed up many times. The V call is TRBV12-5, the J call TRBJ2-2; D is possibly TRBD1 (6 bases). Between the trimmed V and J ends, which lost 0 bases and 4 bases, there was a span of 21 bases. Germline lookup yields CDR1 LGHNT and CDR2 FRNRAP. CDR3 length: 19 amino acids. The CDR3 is CASGLVTVGQGRGTGELFF. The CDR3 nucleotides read TGTGCTAGTGGTTTGGTGACCGTAGGGCAGGGGCGAGGCACCGGGGAGCTGTTTTTT.

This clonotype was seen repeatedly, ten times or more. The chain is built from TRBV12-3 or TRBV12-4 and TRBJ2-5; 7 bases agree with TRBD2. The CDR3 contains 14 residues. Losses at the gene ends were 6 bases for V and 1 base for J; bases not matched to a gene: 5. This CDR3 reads CASRLSSGQETQYF. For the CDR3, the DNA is TGTGCCAGCAGACTTTCTAGCGGCCAAGAGACCCAGTACTTC.

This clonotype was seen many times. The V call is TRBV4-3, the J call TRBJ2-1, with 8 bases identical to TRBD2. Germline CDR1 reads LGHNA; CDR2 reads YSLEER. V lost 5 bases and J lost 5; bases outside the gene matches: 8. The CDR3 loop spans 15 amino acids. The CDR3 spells CASSYFSGADNEQFF. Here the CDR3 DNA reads TGCGCCAGCAGCTACTTTAGCGGGGCAGACAATGAGCAGTTCTTC.

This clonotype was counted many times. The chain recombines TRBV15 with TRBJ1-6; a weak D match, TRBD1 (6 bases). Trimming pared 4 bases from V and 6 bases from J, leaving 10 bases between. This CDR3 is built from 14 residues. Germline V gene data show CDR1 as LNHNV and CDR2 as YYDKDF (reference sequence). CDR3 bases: TGTGCCACCAGCAAGGACAGAATTAATTCACCCCTCCACTTT. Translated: CATSKDRINSPLHF.

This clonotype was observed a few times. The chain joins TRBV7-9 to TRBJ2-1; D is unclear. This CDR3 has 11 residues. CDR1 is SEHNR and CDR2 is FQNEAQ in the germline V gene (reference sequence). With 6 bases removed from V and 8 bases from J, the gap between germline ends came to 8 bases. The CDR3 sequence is CASSPHDEQFF. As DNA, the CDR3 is TGTGCCAGCAGTCCACACGATGAGCAGTTCTTC.

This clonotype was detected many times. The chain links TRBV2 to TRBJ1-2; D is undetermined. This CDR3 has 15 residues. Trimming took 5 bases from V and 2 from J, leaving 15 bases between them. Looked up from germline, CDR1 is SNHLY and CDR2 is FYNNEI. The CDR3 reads CASSPDGISNYGYTF. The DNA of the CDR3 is TGTGCCAGCAGTCCCGACGGAATATCAAACTATGGCTACACCTTC.

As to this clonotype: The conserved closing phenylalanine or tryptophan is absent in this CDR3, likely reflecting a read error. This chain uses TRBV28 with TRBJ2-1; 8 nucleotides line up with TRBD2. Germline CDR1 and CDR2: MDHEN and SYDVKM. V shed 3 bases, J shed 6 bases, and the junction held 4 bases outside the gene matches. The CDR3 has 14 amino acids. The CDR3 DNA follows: TGTGCCAGCAGTTTTAGTCTAGCGGGCAATGAGCAGTTCCTC. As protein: CASSFSLAGNEQFL.

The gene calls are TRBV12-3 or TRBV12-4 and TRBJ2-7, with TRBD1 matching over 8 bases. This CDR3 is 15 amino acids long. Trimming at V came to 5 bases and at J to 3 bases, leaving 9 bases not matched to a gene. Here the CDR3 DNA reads TGTGCCAGCAGTCTTCAGGGGGCGCGAGTCTACGAGCAGTACTTC. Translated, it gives CASSLQGARVYEQYF.

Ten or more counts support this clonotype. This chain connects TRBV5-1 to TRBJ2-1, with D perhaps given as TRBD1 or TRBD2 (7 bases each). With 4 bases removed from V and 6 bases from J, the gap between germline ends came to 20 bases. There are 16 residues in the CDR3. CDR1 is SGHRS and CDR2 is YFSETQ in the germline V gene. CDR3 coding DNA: TGCGCCAGCAGCCCGGGACAGAGGACTAGTATCAATGAGCAGTTCTTC. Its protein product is CASSPGQRTSINEQFF.

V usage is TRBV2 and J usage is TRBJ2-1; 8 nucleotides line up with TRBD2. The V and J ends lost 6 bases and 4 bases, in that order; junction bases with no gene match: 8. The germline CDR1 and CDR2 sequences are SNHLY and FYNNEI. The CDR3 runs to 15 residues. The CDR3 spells CASRVAGGHYNEQFF. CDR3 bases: TGTGCCAGCAGGGTGGCGGGGGGTCATTACAATGAGCAGTTCTTC.

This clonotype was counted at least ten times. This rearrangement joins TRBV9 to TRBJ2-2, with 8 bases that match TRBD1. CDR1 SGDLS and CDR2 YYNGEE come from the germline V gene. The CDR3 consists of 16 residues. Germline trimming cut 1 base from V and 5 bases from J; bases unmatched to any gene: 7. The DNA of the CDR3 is TGTGCCAGCAGCGTACAGACAGGGGCCTTTACCGGGGAGCTGTTTTTT. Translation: CASSVQTGAFTGELFF.

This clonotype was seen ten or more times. CDR3 residues: CSVRQGSTEAFF. CDR3 sequence (DNA): TGCAGCGTTAGACAGGGGAGCACTGAAGCTTTCTTT. The chain carries TRBV29-1 and TRBJ1-1, with 8 bases lining up with TRBD1. Trimming cost V 5 bases and J 4 bases; bases outside gene matches: 3. This CDR3 contains 12 residues. Germline lookup yields CDR1 SQVTM and CDR2 ANQGSEA.

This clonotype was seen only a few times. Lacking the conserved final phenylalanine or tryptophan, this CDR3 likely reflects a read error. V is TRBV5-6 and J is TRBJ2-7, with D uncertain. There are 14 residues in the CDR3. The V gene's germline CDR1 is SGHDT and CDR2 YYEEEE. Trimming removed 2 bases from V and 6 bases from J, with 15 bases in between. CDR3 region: CASSLGGPTAEQYL. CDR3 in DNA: TGTGCCAGCAGCTTAGGCGGCCCGACCGCCGAGCAGTACCTC.

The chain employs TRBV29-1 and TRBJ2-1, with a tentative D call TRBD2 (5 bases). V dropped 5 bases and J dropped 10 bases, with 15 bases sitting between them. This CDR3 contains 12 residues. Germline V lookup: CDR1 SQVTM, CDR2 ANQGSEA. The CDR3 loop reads CSVLTMGPEQFF. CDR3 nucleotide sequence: TGCAGCGTTCTGACTATGGGTCCGGAGCAGTTCTTC.

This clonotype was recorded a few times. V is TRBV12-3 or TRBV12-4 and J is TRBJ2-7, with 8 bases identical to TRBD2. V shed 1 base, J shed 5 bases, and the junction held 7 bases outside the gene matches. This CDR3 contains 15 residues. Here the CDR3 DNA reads TGTGCCAGCAGTTTAGACGGGGGGGCCGCCCACGAGCAGTACTTC. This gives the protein CASSLDGGAAHEQYF.

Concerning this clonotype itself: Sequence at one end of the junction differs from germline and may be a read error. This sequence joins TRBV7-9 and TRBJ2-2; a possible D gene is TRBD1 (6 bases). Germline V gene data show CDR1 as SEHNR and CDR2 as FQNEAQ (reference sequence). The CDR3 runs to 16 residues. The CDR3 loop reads CASSLTGQRNTGELSF. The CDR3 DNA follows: TGTGCCAGCAGCCTAACAGGGCAAAGGAACACCGGGGAGCTGTCTTTT.

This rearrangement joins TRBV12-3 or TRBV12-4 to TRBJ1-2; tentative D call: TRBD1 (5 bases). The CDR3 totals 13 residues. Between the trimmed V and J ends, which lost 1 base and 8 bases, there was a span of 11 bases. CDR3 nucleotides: TGTGCCAGCAGTTTAGGCGGGGGGAGGGGCTACACCTTC. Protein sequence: CASSLGGGRGYTF.

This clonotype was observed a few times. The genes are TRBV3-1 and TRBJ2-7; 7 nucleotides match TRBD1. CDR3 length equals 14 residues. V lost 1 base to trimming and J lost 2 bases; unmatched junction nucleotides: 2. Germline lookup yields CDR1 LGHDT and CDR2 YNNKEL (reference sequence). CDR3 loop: CASSQAGQTYEQYF. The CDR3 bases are TGTGCCAGCAGCCAAGCGGGACAGACCTACGAGCAGTACTTC.

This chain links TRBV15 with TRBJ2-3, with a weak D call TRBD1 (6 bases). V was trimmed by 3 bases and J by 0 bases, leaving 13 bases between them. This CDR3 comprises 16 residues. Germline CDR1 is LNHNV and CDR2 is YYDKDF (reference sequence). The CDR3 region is CATSSVDRFSTDTQYF. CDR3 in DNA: TGTGCCACCAGCAGTGTTGACAGGTTTAGCACAGATACGCAGTATTTT. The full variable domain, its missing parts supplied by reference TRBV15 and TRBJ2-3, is DAMVIQNPRYQVTQFGKPVTLSCSQTLNHNVMYWYQQKSSQAPKLLFHYYDKDFNNEADTPDNFQSRRPNTSFCFLDIRSPGLGDTAMYLCATSSVDRFSTDTQYFGPGTRLTVL.

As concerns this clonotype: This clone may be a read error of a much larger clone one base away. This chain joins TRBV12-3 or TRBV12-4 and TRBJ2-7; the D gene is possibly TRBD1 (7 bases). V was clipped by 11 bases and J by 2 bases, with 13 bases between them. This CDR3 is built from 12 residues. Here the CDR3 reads CAAGGTAYEQYF. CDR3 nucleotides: TGTGCCGCCGGAGGGACAGCCTACGAGCAGTACTTC.

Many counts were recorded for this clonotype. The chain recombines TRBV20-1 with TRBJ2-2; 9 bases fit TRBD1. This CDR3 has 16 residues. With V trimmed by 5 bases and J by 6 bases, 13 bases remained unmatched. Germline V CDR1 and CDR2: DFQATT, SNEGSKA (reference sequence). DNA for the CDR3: TGCAGTGCTCCAAAAACGGGACAGGGAATAGCCGGGGAGCTGTTTTTT. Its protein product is CSAPKTGQGIAGELFF.

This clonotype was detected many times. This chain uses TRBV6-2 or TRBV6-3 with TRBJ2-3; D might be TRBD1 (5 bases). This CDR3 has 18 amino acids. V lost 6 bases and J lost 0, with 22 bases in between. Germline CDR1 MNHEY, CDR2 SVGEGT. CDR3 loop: CASSRPQQAYLSTDTQYF. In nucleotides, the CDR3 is TGTGCCAGCAGCCGACCACAACAGGCCTACCTTAGCACAGATACGCAGTATTTT.

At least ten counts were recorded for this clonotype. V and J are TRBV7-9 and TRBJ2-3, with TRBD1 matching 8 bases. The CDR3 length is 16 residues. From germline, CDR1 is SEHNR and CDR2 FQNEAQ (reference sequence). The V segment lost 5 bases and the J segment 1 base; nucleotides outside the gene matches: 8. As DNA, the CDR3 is TGTGCCAGCAGCGACAGGGGCCGCTACCGCACAGATACGCAGTATTTT. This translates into CASSDRGRYRTDTQYF.